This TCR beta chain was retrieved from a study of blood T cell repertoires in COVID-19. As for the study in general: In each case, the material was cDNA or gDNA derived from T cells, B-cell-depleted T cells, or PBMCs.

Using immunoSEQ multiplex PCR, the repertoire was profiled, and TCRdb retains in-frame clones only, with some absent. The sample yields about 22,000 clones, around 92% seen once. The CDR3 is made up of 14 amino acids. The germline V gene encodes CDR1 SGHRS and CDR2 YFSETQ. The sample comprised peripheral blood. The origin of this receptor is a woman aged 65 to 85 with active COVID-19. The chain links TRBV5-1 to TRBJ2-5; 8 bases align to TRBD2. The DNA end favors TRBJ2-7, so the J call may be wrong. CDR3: CASSMGTSSYEQYF. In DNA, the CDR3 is TGCGCCAGCAGCATGGGGACTAGCTCCTACGAGCAGTACTTC.